These 7 T cell receptor beta chains share one sample of origin, sequenced in a study of cytomegalovirus exposure and HLA in healthy donors. The PCR contained 60 Vbeta and 13 Jbeta primers. Measured with immunoSEQ multiplex PCR; TCRdb has only the in-frame clones, and not every one. The sample holds some 110,000 clones, around 64% seen once. What was sequenced was PBMCs. All receptors derive from a woman in her twenties or thirties in good health and CMV-seronegative.

The chain joins TRBV2 to TRBJ2-2, with no clear D. Germline-derived CDR1 and CDR2 are SNHLY and FYNNEI. CDR3 length: 12 residues. V was pared by 7 bases and J by 1 base, with 4 bases between. The CDR3 region is CASTGNTGELFF. CDR3 coding DNA: TGTGCCAGCACCGGGAACACCGGGGAGCTGTTTTTT.

This clone was observed a single time. This chain uses TRBV7-9 with TRBJ2-7; the match to TRBD2 covers 8 bases. This CDR3 contains 15 residues. The germline V gene has CDR1 SEHNR and CDR2 FQNEAQ (reference sequence). After removal of 1 base from V and 1 base from J, the junction contained 3 bases not matched to a gene. The CDR3 is CASSLERGISYEQYF. The CDR3 bases are TGTGCCAGCAGCTTAGAGCGGGGGATTTCCTACGAGCAGTACTTC.

The J gene is TRBJ2-2, the V gene TRBV7-9, with D perhaps TRBD2 (5 bases). With 2 bases removed from V and 4 bases from J, the gap between germline ends came to 5 bases. From germline, CDR1 is SEHNR and CDR2 FQNEAQ (reference sequence). CDR3 size: 13 residues. CDR3 DNA: TGTGCCAGCAGCTTAACTAGCACCGGGGAGCTGTTTTTT. Protein sequence: CASSLTSTGELFF. The entire variable domain, with the rest obtained from reference TRBV7-9 and TRBJ2-2, is as follows: DTGVSQNPRHKITKRGQNVTFRCDPISEHNRLYWYRQTLGQGPEFLTYFQNEAQLEKSRLLSDRFSAERPKGSFSTLEIQRTEQGDSAMYLCASSLTSTGELFFGEGSRLTVL.

The chain uses TRBV7-8 and TRBJ2-1; TRBD2 matches at 7 bases. V lost 1 base to trimming and J lost 4 bases; unmatched junction nucleotides: 7. CDR1 and CDR2 from the germline V gene are SGHVS and FQNEAQ. The CDR3 sequence is 16 residues long. The CDR3 reads CASSLVGGSGYNEQFF. The CDR3 nucleotides read TGTGCCAGCAGCTTAGTCGGCGGGAGTGGGTACAATGAGCAGTTCTTC.

Only one count was recorded for this clone. This sequence joins TRBV25-1 and TRBJ2-5; TRBD1 matches at 8 bases. The CDR3 totals 15 residues. Germline loops: CDR1 MGHDK, CDR2 SYGVNS. V trimming: 4 bases; J trimming: 4 bases; junction bases outside the gene matches: 8. CDR3 sequence: CASSGGQGLRETQYF. The CDR3 DNA follows: TGTGCCAGCAGTGGCGGACAGGGTCTGAGAGAGACCCAGTACTTC.

The chain joins TRBV6-5 to TRBJ2-7; 7 nucleotides line up with TRBD2. The CDR3 is 16 residues long. The V and J ends lost 2 bases and 2 bases, in that order; junction bases with no gene match: 9. CDR1 and CDR2 (germline): MNHEY, SVGAGI. Here the CDR3 reads CASSYGGGSVAYEQYF. The CDR3, as DNA: TGTGCCAGCAGTTACGGTGGCGGGAGTGTAGCCTACGAGCAGTACTTC.

In the case of this clone: Other DNA sequences of this sample code for an identical CDR3. The CDR3 loop is CASSPSSGRSYEQYF. CDR3 nucleotide sequence: TGTGCCAGCAGCCCCTCTAGCGGGAGGTCCTACGAGCAGTACTTC. The gene calls are TRBV7-2 and TRBJ2-7; 11 bases map to TRBD2. This CDR3 has 15 residues. J gave up 1 base and V 5 bases, and 4 bases lay outside the gene matches. Germline lookup yields CDR1 SGHTA and CDR2 FQGNSA. Using reference TRBV7-2 and TRBJ2-7 for the parts outside the CDR3, the full variable domain is GAGVSQSPSNKVTEKGKDVELRCDPISGHTALYWYRQSLGQGLEFLIYFQGNSAPDKSGLPSDRFSAERTGGSVSTLTIQRTQQEDSAVYLCASSPSSGRSYEQYFGPGTRLTVT.